This passage covers 29 T cell receptor beta chains from one sample sequenced in a study of blood T cell repertoires in COVID-19. Clones were sequenced by immunoSEQ multiplex PCR, and TCRdb holds only the in-frame ones, with some missing. The sample carries 270,000 or so clones, roughly 89% recorded once. Sequencing was done on a sample of peripheral blood. These receptors were obtained from a woman aged 40-49 years who had recovered from COVID-19.

The gene calls are TRBV5-8 and TRBJ1-4; 11 bases map to TRBD1. The CDR3 loop spans 16 amino acids. Trimming removed 4 bases from V and 3 bases from J; junction bases left unmatched: 5. Germline CDR1 SGHTS, CDR2 YDEGEE. The CDR3 DNA sequence: TGTGCCAGCAGCACCGGGACAGGGGGGGCTAATGAAAAACTGTTTTTT. This gives the protein CASSTGTGGANEKLFF. The full variable domain, its missing parts supplied by reference TRBV5-8 and TRBJ1-4, is EAGVTQSPTHLIKTRGQQATLRCSPISGHTSVYWYQQALGLGLQFLLWYDEGEERNRGNFPPRFSGRQFPNYSSELNVNALELEDSALYLCASSTGTGGANEKLFFGSGTQLSVL.

The chain uses TRBV19 and TRBJ1-5; 10 bases agree with TRBD1. From germline, CDR1 is LNHDA and CDR2 SQIVND (reference sequence). This CDR3 is built from 14 residues. J was trimmed by 6 bases and V by 5 bases; bases with no gene match: 4. The CDR3 coding sequence is TGTGCCAGTAGTGGAAGGACAGGGGGTCAGCCCCAGCATTTT. It translates to CASSGRTGGQPQHF.

The chain has TRBV7-2 and TRBJ2-7; 7 nucleotides align to TRBD2. This CDR3 is 13 amino acids long. The J segment lost 6 bases and the V segment lost 4 bases, leaving 6 bases of the junction unmatched. Germline CDR1 and CDR2: SGHTA and FQGNSA. CDR3 residues: CASSSTGRTEQYF. CDR3 bases: TGTGCCAGCAGCTCAACCGGGAGGACCGAGCAGTACTTC.

The rearrangement uses TRBV11-2 and TRBJ1-2; 8 bases are a match to TRBD1. Germline CDR1 reads SGHAT; CDR2 reads FQNNGV. There are 15 residues in the CDR3. The ends lost 6 bases at V and 7 bases at J; junction bases unmatched: 13. The CDR3 sequence is CASSPYRGQGGGYTF. The DNA for the CDR3 is TGTGCCAGCAGTCCTTATCGAGGACAGGGCGGTGGCTACACCTTC.

CDR3 DNA sequence: TGTGCCAGCAGCCCTTCGCGACTAGACCACGAGCAGTACTTC. Protein product: CASSPSRLDHEQYF. This chain connects TRBV7-6 to TRBJ2-7, with TRBD2 as a possible D gene (6 bases). The CDR3 spans 14 residues. Germline loops: CDR1 SGHVS, CDR2 FNYEAQ. Trimming shortened V by 5 bases and J by 5 bases, and 16 bases separated the two germline ends. Supplemented by reference TRBV7-6 and TRBJ2-7, the full variable domain reads GAGVSQSPRYKVTKRGQDVALRCDPISGHVSLYWYRQALGQGPEFLTYFNYEAQQDKSGLPNDRFSAERPEGSISTLTIQRTEQRDSAMYRCASSPSRLDHEQYFGPGTRLTVT.

The chain has TRBV27 and TRBJ2-1, with a weak D call TRBD2 (5 bases). V was cut by 7 bases and J by 4 bases, with 17 bases left in between. The CDR3 is 15 residues long. The V gene's germline CDR1 is MNHEY and CDR2 SMNVEV (reference sequence). DNA for the CDR3: TGTGCCAGCACCCCTGGGGTAGAGGGTTACAATGAGCAGTTCTTC. It codes for CASTPGVEGYNEQFF.

The gene calls are TRBV6-5 and TRBJ1-5, with D possibly matching TRBD1 (6 bases). The ends were cut back, 2 bases at V and 1 base at J, with 6 bases in the middle. The CDR3 contains 14 residues. Per germline, CDR1 MNHEY and CDR2 SVGAGI. The CDR3 DNA reads TGTGCCAGCAGTTACAGGGGGAGCAATCAGCCCCAGCATTTT. The encoded protein is CASSYRGSNQPQHF.

The V and J genes are TRBV3-1 (or the pseudogene TRBV3-2) and TRBJ1-5; D might be TRBD1 (6 bases). CDR1 is LGHDT and CDR2 is YNNKEL in the germline V gene (reference sequence). V was shortened by 2 bases and J by 7 bases, with 18 bases between the two germline ends. This CDR3 has 16 amino acids. This CDR3 is CASSQFSAGVEQPQHF. The CDR3 coding sequence is TGTGCCAGCAGCCAATTTTCCGCAGGGGTAGAGCAGCCCCAGCATTTT.

This chain joins TRBV6-2 or TRBV6-3 and TRBJ2-7; 10 bases are shared with TRBD1. The germline gives CDR1 MNHEY, CDR2 SVGEGT. V shed 4 bases, J shed 6 bases, and the junction held 3 bases outside the gene matches. This CDR3 spans 13 amino acids. The CDR3 here is CASSSTGGPEQYF. For the CDR3, the DNA is TGTGCCAGCAGTTCGACAGGGGGCCCCGAGCAGTACTTC.

This clone occurred once. This chain uses TRBV6-1 with TRBJ1-5; D gene ambiguous. The CDR3 contains 11 residues. Trimming cost V 2 bases and J 8 bases, with 4 bases left between them. Germline V gene data show CDR1 as MNHNS and CDR2 as SASEGT. This chain's CDR3 is CASSESEPQHF. DNA of the CDR3: TGTGCCAGCAGTGAATCGGAGCCCCAGCATTTT.

In DNA, the CDR3 is TGTGCCAGCAGCCCGGGACTAGATGAGACCCAGTACTTC. This codes for CASSPGLDETQYF. The rearrangement uses TRBV11-2 and TRBJ2-5, with 8 bases fitting TRBD2. There are 13 residues in the CDR3. Germline-derived CDR1 and CDR2 are SGHAT and FQNNGV. V lost 5 bases, J lost 5 bases, and 4 bases stayed unmatched. Complete variable domain (other parts from reference TRBV11-2 and TRBJ2-5): EAGVAQSPRYKIIEKRQSVAFWCNPISGHATLYWYQQILGQGPKLLIQFQNNGVVDDSQLPKDRFSAERLKGVDSTLKIQPAKLEDSAVYLCASSPGLDETQYFGPGTRLLVL.

This clone was seen just once. This sequence joins TRBV3-1 (or the pseudogene TRBV3-2) and TRBJ1-6, with D uncertain. V was pared by 4 bases and J by 8 bases, with 9 bases between. The V gene's germline CDR1 is LGHDT and CDR2 YNNKEL (reference sequence). This CDR3 is built from 13 residues. CDR3 region: CASSPRVDSPLHF. DNA of the CDR3: TGTGCCAGCAGCCCCCGGGTAGATTCACCCCTCCACTTT.

The genes are TRBV11-3 and TRBJ2-1; 8 bases match TRBD2. With V trimmed by 5 bases and J by 8 bases, 5 bases remained unmatched. The germline gives CDR1 SGHNT, CDR2 YENEEA. This CDR3 has 13 amino acids. CDR3 sequence reads: CASSPGGGYEQFF. CDR3 nucleotides: TGTGCCAGCAGCCCCGGGGGGGGTTATGAGCAGTTCTTC.

This rearrangement joins TRBV27 to TRBJ1-5, with D possibly TRBD1 on 6 matching bases. Trimming stripped 5 bases from V and 7 bases from J, with 15 bases between. There are 14 residues in the CDR3. Germline V gene data show CDR1 as MNHEY and CDR2 as SMNVEV (reference sequence). The CDR3 DNA follows: TGTGCCAGCAGTCCAAGGGGGTATCAGCAGCCCCAGCATTTT. As protein: CASSPRGYQQPQHF.

The rearrangement uses TRBV5-4 and TRBJ1-3, with TRBD1 matching 8 bases. The CDR3 covers 15 residues. The junction had 3 bases not matched to a gene; V was cut back by 2 bases and J by 2 bases. Germline V gives CDR1 SGHNT, CDR2 YYREEE (reference sequence). CDR3 loop: CASSFQGAAGNTIYF. Written as DNA, the CDR3 is TGTGCCAGCAGCTTCCAGGGGGCCGCTGGAAACACCATATATTTT.

The chain links TRBV19 to TRBJ2-7; the match to TRBD1 covers 7 bases. The V gene end was trimmed by 5 bases and the J gene end by 5 bases; junction bases not matched to a gene: 9. The CDR3 spans 14 residues. CDR1 LNHDA and CDR2 SQIVND come from the germline V gene (reference sequence). As DNA, the CDR3 is TGTGCCAGTAGTCCTGTCTGGGACAGCCACGAGCAGTACGTC. Its translation: CASSPVWDSHEQYV.

This clone appeared a single time. The CDR3 here is CASGEGSYNEQFF. The CDR3 DNA follows: TGTGCCAGCGGTGAGGGATCCTACAATGAGCAGTTCTTC. This chain connects TRBV7-9 to TRBJ2-1; tentative D call: TRBD2 (5 bases). V lost 8 bases and J 1 base, leaving 9 bases between the germline ends. The length of the CDR3 is 13 residues. Germline V gene sequence: CDR1 SEHNR, CDR2 FQNEAQ (reference sequence).

The J gene is TRBJ1-1, the V gene TRBV7-9; 10 bases are shared with TRBD1. Germline CDR1 and CDR2: SEHNR and FQNEAQ (reference sequence). After removal of 5 bases from V and 10 bases from J, the junction contained 4 bases not matched to a gene. The CDR3 is 12 residues long. The CDR3 is CASSHDRGRAFF. The CDR3 nucleotides read TGTGCCAGCAGCCACGACAGGGGGCGAGCTTTCTTT.

V and J are TRBV2 and TRBJ2-1; TRBD2 matches at 8 bases. After removal of 3 bases from V and 7 bases from J, the junction contained 14 bases not matched to a gene. CDR1 SNHLY and CDR2 FYNNEI come from the germline V gene. The length of the CDR3 is 17 residues. CDR3 coding DNA: TGTGCCAGCAGTGACTTTTCGGGGGGGCCTCACAAGAATGAGCAGTTCTTC. Encoded protein: CASSDFSGGPHKNEQFF.

This clone was observed a handful of times. The chain employs TRBV7-9 and TRBJ2-2; 9 bases are a match to TRBD1. J was trimmed by 8 bases and V by 5 bases; bases with no gene match: 9. The CDR3 has 15 amino acids. Germline lookup yields CDR1 SEHNR and CDR2 FQNEAQ (reference sequence). The CDR3 loop reads CASSPRDRALGELFF. CDR3 bases: TGTGCCAGCAGCCCCCGGGACAGGGCTTTAGGGGAGCTGTTTTTT.

The rearrangement joins TRBV4-1 to TRBJ2-7; D may be TRBD1 (6 bases). Trimming pared 3 bases from V and 3 bases from J, leaving 12 bases between. Germline values: CDR1 MGHRA, CDR2 YSYEKL. CDR3 length: 14 residues. The CDR3 nucleotides are TGCGCCAGCAGCCAGGGACACCCAAACTACGAGCAGTACTTC. As protein: CASSQGHPNYEQYF.

The chain has TRBV19 and TRBJ1-6; 7 bases match TRBD1. V dropped 7 bases and J dropped 5; count of bases not matched to a gene: 5. Germline V CDR1 and CDR2: LNHDA, SQIVND (reference sequence). CDR3 length: 14 amino acids. The CDR3 DNA is TGTGCCAGTACCCCCGACAGGGATAATTCACCCCTCCACTTT. Protein sequence: CASTPDRDNSPLHF. Full variable domain (outside the CDR3, taken from reference TRBV19 and TRBJ1-6): DGGITQSPKYLFRKEGQNVTLSCEQNLNHDAMYWYRQDPGQGLRLIYYSQIVNDFQKGDIAEGYSVSREKKESFPLTVTSAQKNPTAFYLCASTPDRDNSPLHFGNGTRLTVT.

The J gene is TRBJ1-5, the V gene TRBV9, with D hard to call. Trimming cost V 4 bases and J 3 bases, with 8 bases left between them. The length of the CDR3 is 13 residues. Germline V CDR1 and CDR2: SGDLS, YYNGEE. The DNA for the CDR3 is TGTGCCAGCAGCCCCGACACCAATCAGCCCCAGCATTTT. It specifies CASSPDTNQPQHF.

V and J are TRBV28 and TRBJ1-2, with unresolved D. Trimming took 7 bases from V and 8 from J, leaving 11 bases between them. The CDR3 contains 11 residues. CDR1 and CDR2 from the germline V gene are MDHEN and SYDVKM. CDR3: CASNRGGGYTF. CDR3 coding DNA: TGTGCCAGCAACCGGGGAGGGGGCTACACCTTC.

The rearrangement uses TRBV7-3 and TRBJ2-5, with 9 bases aligning to TRBD1. Trimming at V came to 3 bases and at J to 3 bases, leaving 5 bases not matched to a gene. The CDR3 consists of 15 residues. Germline assignment: CDR1 SGHTA and CDR2 FQGTGA. The CDR3 DNA is TGTGCCAGCAGCTTGGGGACAGGGATGGAAGAGACCCAGTACTTC. Protein product: CASSLGTGMEETQYF.

The gene calls are TRBV3-1 (or the pseudogene TRBV3-2) and TRBJ1-2; the match to TRBD1 covers 10 bases. V lost 4 bases to trimming and J lost 2 bases; unmatched junction nucleotides: 4. CDR1 and CDR2 (germline): LGHDT, YNNKEL (reference sequence). This CDR3 is built from 15 residues. The CDR3 is CASSPRQGANYGYTF. CDR3 bases: TGTGCCAGCAGCCCCCGACAGGGGGCAAACTATGGCTACACCTTC.

The J gene is TRBJ2-2, the V gene TRBV12-3 or TRBV12-4; possibly TRBD1 for D (5 bases). CDR3 length: 12 residues. Deletions cut 6 bases from V and 8 bases from J, with 10 bases between. The CDR3 spells CASSRASGELFF. DNA of the CDR3: TGTGCCAGCAGCAGGGCGTCTGGGGAGCTGTTTTTT.

The V and J genes are TRBV7-6 and TRBJ1-1; 7 nucleotides match TRBD1. J lost 4 bases, V lost 5 bases, and 13 bases had no gene match. Germline assignment: CDR1 SGHVS and CDR2 FNYEAQ. The CDR3 runs 16 residues. CDR3 sequence: CASSQMTGPIGTEAFF. CDR3 DNA sequence: TGTGCCAGCAGCCAAATGACAGGGCCGATAGGCACTGAAGCTTTCTTT.

In this sample, this clone turned up once. The chain is built from TRBV5-6 and TRBJ2-7, with D hard to call. V was pared by 1 base and J by 3 bases, with 8 bases between. The germline CDR1 and CDR2 sequences are SGHDT and YYEEEE. This CDR3 has 13 amino acids. CDR3 coding DNA: TGTGCCAGCAGCTTGATGAGCAACTACGAGCAGTACTTC. Translation gives CASSLMSNYEQYF.